Here is one T cell receptor (beta chain) with its context. Its target is not known. The entry originates in a study of shared clonotypes between healthy human individuals. Terminally differentiated effector memory CD45RA+ cells were excluded from the naive CD8 cells, which were CD45RO-negative and positively selected for CCR7. Assay: immunoSEQ multiplex PCR; the TCRdb copy retains only in-frame clones and omits some. The data hold some 2.1 million clones, with about 94% observed a single time. Findings and limits, study-wide: Limited genetic and exposure-history diversity came from having few donors.

The V end was cut by 4 bases, the J end by 1 base, with 8 bases between. The CDR3 is made up of 14 amino acids. Looked up from germline, CDR1 is MGHRA and CDR2 is YSYEKL. This chain uses TRBV4-1 with TRBJ1-3; no clear D gene. The origin of this receptor is a man aged 18 to 29 in good health. Some clones in this sample may be carry-over from other donors' samples. The source material was naive CD8+ T cells from PBMCs. The CDR3, as DNA: TGCGCCAGCAGCCCCGGGATATCTGGAAACACCATATATTTT. It translates to CASSPGISGNTIYF.